Listed here are 22 T cell receptor beta chains from one sample, sequenced in a study of blood T cell repertoires in COVID-19. The assay was immunoSEQ multiplex PCR, and TCRdb's table has in-frame clones only and misses some. The sample has approximately 320,000 clones, roughly 85% seen once. Sequenced sample: peripheral blood. The receptors come from a human donor in a cohort sampled during active COVID-19.

Only a few counts were recorded for this clone. V is TRBV2 and J is TRBJ1-2; D is unresolved. Between the trimmed V and J ends, which lost 7 bases and 5 bases, there was a span of 20 bases. Germline assignment: CDR1 SNHLY and CDR2 FYNNEI. CDR3 length: 15 amino acids. The chain's CDR3 is CASNSGSILEYGYTF. CDR3 nucleotide sequence: TGTGCCAGCAATTCGGGTTCAATCTTAGAATATGGCTACACCTTC.

The chain joins TRBV24-1 to TRBJ1-2, with D perhaps TRBD1 (6 bases). From germline, CDR1 is KGHDR and CDR2 SFDVKD. The V end was cut by 5 bases, the J end by 1 base, with 16 bases between. The CDR3 extends over 16 amino acids. CDR3 protein: CATSGTGKKGNYGYTF. In DNA form, the CDR3 reads TGTGCCACCAGTGGCACAGGGAAGAAGGGTAACTATGGCTACACCTTC.

The CDR3 coding sequence is TGTGCCAGCAGCTTAGGTACAGGGGGAATGTATGGCTACACCTTC. Its protein is CASSLGTGGMYGYTF. This chain links TRBV7-9 with TRBJ1-2; 8 bases line up with TRBD1. This CDR3 is built from 15 residues. J was trimmed by 5 bases and V by 1 base; bases with no gene match: 6. Germline V gene sequence: CDR1 SEHNR, CDR2 FQNEAQ (reference sequence).

The chain employs TRBV7-9 and TRBJ1-6; D perhaps matches TRBD1 (6 bases). V was cut by 4 bases and J by 9 bases, with 22 bases left in between. Per germline, CDR1 SEHNR and CDR2 FQNEAQ (reference sequence). CDR3 length: 17 amino acids. The CDR3 region is CASSSDRDTIRASPLHF. The CDR3 region has the DNA TGTGCCAGCAGCTCAGACCGGGACACAATAAGGGCTTCACCCCTCCACTTT.

This clone was observed many times. The chain has TRBV5-6 and TRBJ1-5, with TRBD1 identical over 10 bases. Germline V gene sequence: CDR1 SGHDT, CDR2 YYEEEE. This CDR3 comprises 14 residues. V lost 2 bases to trimming and J lost 7 bases; unmatched junction nucleotides: 3. The CDR3 sequence: CASSFGTGEQPQHF. DNA for the CDR3: TGTGCCAGCAGCTTCGGGACAGGGGAGCAGCCCCAGCATTTT.

The chain links TRBV2 to TRBJ2-7; D is undetermined. This CDR3 comprises 15 residues. In germline, CDR1 is SNHLY, CDR2 FYNNEI. V was pared by 2 bases and J by 6 bases, with 17 bases between. CDR3 in amino acids: CASSELTSSRGEQYF. As DNA, the CDR3 is TGTGCCAGCAGTGAATTAACTTCCTCTCGTGGCGAGCAGTACTTC.

The V call is TRBV9, the J call TRBJ2-7, with a tentative D call TRBD2 (6 bases). The CDR3 runs 14 residues. Trimming pared 3 bases from V and 4 bases from J, leaving 14 bases between. Germline V gene sequence: CDR1 SGDLS, CDR2 YYNGEE. For the CDR3, the DNA is TGTGCCAGCAGCGCCGGGGGAGTACAATACGAGCAGTACTTC. Its translation: CASSAGGVQYEQYF.

The V and J genes are TRBV7-9 and TRBJ1-2; D is unresolved. CDR3 size: 13 residues. V lost 3 bases to trimming and J lost 7 bases, with 12 bases between them. Germline CDR1 SEHNR, CDR2 FQNEAQ (reference sequence). The DNA for the CDR3 is TGTGCCAGCAGCTTTAGGCCTGAGGGTGGCTACACCTTC. This encodes CASSFRPEGGYTF.

The chain couples TRBV12-5 to TRBJ1-2; 9 bases match TRBD1. The CDR3 runs to 14 residues. J lost 4 bases, V lost 4 bases, and 4 bases had no gene match. Per germline, CDR1 LGHNT and CDR2 FRNRAP. The CDR3 loop reads CASGSLQGAYGYTF. CDR3 DNA sequence: TGTGCTAGTGGTTCATTACAGGGGGCCTATGGCTACACCTTC.

The chain joins TRBV5-8 to TRBJ1-2; tentative D call: TRBD1 (6 bases). Germline CDR1 and CDR2: SGHTS and YDEGEE. Trimming took off 3 bases at V and 4 bases at J, with 16 bases between the two ends. The CDR3 spans 15 residues. CDR3 protein: CASSSPYRAGYGYTF. The CDR3 DNA reads as TGTGCCAGCAGCTCCCCTTACAGGGCTGGCTATGGCTACACCTTC.

This clone was picked up one time. V and J are TRBV3-1 (or the pseudogene TRBV3-2) and TRBJ1-4; D may be TRBD1 (5 bases). The CDR3 has 15 residues. The V end was cut by 5 bases, the J end by 4 bases, with 14 bases between. Germline CDR1 and CDR2: LGHDT and YNNKEL (reference sequence). DNA of the CDR3: TGTGCCAGCAGCAGCCGTCAGGGCAGTAATGAAAAACTGTTTTTT. It yields the protein CASSSRQGSNEKLFF.

As for this clone: This sample includes further DNA sequences coding for the same CDR3. V gene TRBV9 combines with J gene TRBJ1-6; D is unclear. V was shortened by 2 bases and J by 8 bases, with 8 bases between the two germline ends. CDR1 SGDLS and CDR2 YYNGEE come from the germline V gene. The CDR3 length is 13 residues. The CDR3 DNA sequence: TGTGCCAGCAGCGTTTTCGGGGATTCACCCCTCCACTTT. Its protein product is CASSVFGDSPLHF.

This clone has a handful of counts. V is TRBV7-3 and J is TRBJ1-2; no definite D call. Looked up from germline, CDR1 is SGHTA and CDR2 is FQGTGA. Between the trimmed V and J ends, which lost 3 bases and 2 bases, there was a span of 7 bases. This CDR3 comprises 13 residues. The DNA for the CDR3 is TGTGCCAGCAGCTTTAGCCACAACTATGGCTACACCTTC. This codes for CASSFSHNYGYTF.

CDR3 DNA sequence: TGTGCCAGCAGCCCCCGTCCCGGGGAGCTGTTTTTT. Its protein product is CASSPRPGELFF. This chain connects TRBV7-9 to TRBJ2-2; no clear D gene. Germline V lookup: CDR1 SEHNR, CDR2 FQNEAQ (reference sequence). Between the trimmed V and J ends, which lost 5 bases and 6 bases, there was a span of 7 bases. CDR3 length: 12 amino acids.

The V gene is TRBV5-1, the J gene TRBJ2-2; 9 bases map to TRBD1. This CDR3 is 15 amino acids long. Germline V gene data show CDR1 as SGHRS and CDR2 as YFSETQ. The trim removed 6 bases at V and 6 bases at J, leaving 9 bases unmatched. This CDR3 is CASTVTGGASGELFF. The CDR3 coding sequence is TGCGCCAGCACCGTAACAGGGGGCGCTTCCGGGGAGCTGTTTTTT.

This sequence joins TRBV27 and TRBJ2-2; TRBD1 might be the D (5 bases). Trimming took 5 bases from V and 4 from J, leaving 11 bases between them. The germline gives CDR1 MNHEY, CDR2 SMNVEV (reference sequence). The CDR3 runs 14 residues. The CDR3 sequence is CASSTRVFTGELFF. The CDR3 coding sequence is TGTGCCAGCAGTACCAGGGTTTTCACCGGGGAGCTGTTTTTT.

The V gene is TRBV24-1, the J gene TRBJ1-2; 7 bases fit TRBD1. Losses at the gene ends were 3 bases for V and 5 bases for J; bases not matched to a gene: 17. Germline CDR1 and CDR2: KGHDR and SFDVKD. The CDR3 is 18 residues long. CDR3 bases: TGTGCCACCAGTGATCCGAAGAGACAGGGTCCTATTTCATATGGCTACACCTTC. It specifies CATSDPKRQGPISYGYTF.

The chain carries TRBV30 and TRBJ2-1; 7 bases line up with TRBD1. The CDR3 totals 12 residues. Per the germline V gene, CDR1 is GTSNPN and CDR2 is SVGIG (reference sequence). The trim removed 5 bases at V and 9 bases at J, leaving 7 bases unmatched. DNA of the CDR3: TGTGCCTGGGGTCAGGGGGTGACTGAGCAGTTCTTC. It codes for CAWGQGVTEQFF.

V gene TRBV7-3 combines with J gene TRBJ2-5; D ambiguous. The germline CDR1 and CDR2 sequences are SGHTA and FQGTGA. The CDR3 runs 15 residues. V lost 5 bases and J 4 bases, leaving 17 bases between the germline ends. CDR3 coding DNA: TGTGCCAGCAGCCTGCTTGGCGGCCCTGGAGAGACCCAGTACTTC. As protein: CASSLLGGPGETQYF.

The chain links TRBV6-5 to TRBJ1-6, with TRBD1 as a possible D gene (6 bases). Trimming removed 7 bases from V and 6 bases from J, with 16 bases in between. The CDR3 runs 15 residues. Germline CDR1 MNHEY, CDR2 SVGAGI. The CDR3 coding sequence is TGTGCCAGCACCGCGGACAGATTACCTAATTCACCCCTCCACTTT. Residues: CASTADRLPNSPLHF.

V gene TRBV4-1 combines with J gene TRBJ1-2; perhaps TRBD1 as D (5 bases). The CDR3 is made up of 14 amino acids. Trimming took off 4 bases at V and 5 bases at J, with 14 bases between the two ends. Germline lookup yields CDR1 MGHRA and CDR2 YSYEKL. CDR3 loop: CASSRADRGYGYTF. CDR3 nucleotides: TGCGCCAGCAGCCGGGCCGACCGGGGGTATGGCTACACCTTC.

In nucleotides, the CDR3 is TGCGCCAGCAGCCTGGGACAGCCTTCTGAAGCTTTCTTT. This sequence encodes CASSLGQPSEAFF. The rearrangement joins TRBV4-1 to TRBJ1-1; 7 bases map to TRBD1. CDR3 length: 13 residues. In germline, CDR1 is MGHRA, CDR2 YSYEKL. The J segment lost 6 bases and the V segment lost 4 bases, leaving 5 bases of the junction unmatched.